This passage covers 31 T cell receptor beta chains from one sample sequenced in a study of blood T cell repertoires in COVID-19. The protocol was immunoSEQ multiplex PCR, while the TCRdb copy is restricted to in-frame clones and leaves out a portion. The sample lists under 200,000 clones, about 85% occurring once. Sequenced input: peripheral blood. These TCRs come from a man younger than 30 with acute or convalescent COVID-19.

The V gene is TRBV10-2, the J gene TRBJ1-4; 7 nucleotides agree with TRBD1. The CDR3 runs 16 residues. Germline loops: CDR1 WSHSY, CDR2 SAAADI. With V trimmed by 3 bases and J by 5 bases, 9 bases remained unmatched. CDR3 loop: CASSEFMGQRNEKLFF. DNA of the CDR3: TGCGCCAGCAGTGAATTTATGGGACAGAGAAATGAAAAACTGTTTTTT.

V and J are TRBV9 and TRBJ2-5; 9 bases are shared with TRBD2. The V and J ends lost 3 bases and 5 bases, in that order; junction bases with no gene match: 5. The CDR3 runs 14 residues. The germline V gene has CDR1 SGDLS and CDR2 YYNGEE. This chain's CDR3 is CASSASGGQETQYF. In DNA, the CDR3 is TGTGCCAGCAGCGCAAGCGGGGGGCAGGAGACCCAGTACTTC.

The V call is TRBV24-1, the J call TRBJ1-1; D might be TRBD1 (6 bases). V gave up 8 bases and J gave up 0 bases, with 9 bases separating them. The CDR3 is 13 residues long. Germline V lookup: CDR1 KGHDR, CDR2 SFDVKD. The DNA of the CDR3 is TGTGCCACCAAAGGACAGATGAACACTGAAGCTTTCTTT. Translating gives CATKGQMNTEAFF.

The chain employs TRBV6-5 and TRBJ1-1, with D perhaps TRBD1 (5 bases). Germline assignment: CDR1 MNHEY and CDR2 SVGAGI. The CDR3 is made up of 14 amino acids. V lost 2 bases, J lost 0 bases, and 7 bases lay in between. The CDR3 DNA sequence: TGTGCCAGCAGTTACGGACATTTGAACACTGAAGCTTTCTTT. Amino acid sequence: CASSYGHLNTEAFF.

The chain links TRBV28 to TRBJ1-5; D is perhaps TRBD1 (6 bases). The germline V and J ends were trimmed by 5 bases and 0 bases, with 17 bases remaining between them. The CDR3 sequence is 17 residues long. The germline V gene encodes CDR1 MDHEN and CDR2 SYDVKM. The CDR3 sequence: CASSPPRGTPSNQPQHF. CDR3 bases: TGTGCCAGCAGTCCGCCTAGAGGGACACCTAGCAATCAGCCCCAGCATTTT.

The chain has TRBV6-5 and TRBJ1-2, with D maybe TRBD1 (5 bases). There are 11 residues in the CDR3. Germline values: CDR1 MNHEY, CDR2 SVGAGI. The V end lost 6 bases, the J end lost 5 bases, and 7 bases lay between the germline ends. CDR3 in amino acids: CASRGGYGYTF. The CDR3 nucleotides read TGTGCCAGCAGGGGGGGGTATGGCTACACCTTC.

The chain has TRBV15 and TRBJ1-4; tentative D call: TRBD1 (6 bases). The length of the CDR3 is 15 residues. Germline lookup yields CDR1 LNHNV and CDR2 YYDKDF (reference sequence). Trimming took 0 bases from V and 6 from J, leaving 11 bases between them. The CDR3 DNA reads TGTGCCACCAGCAGAGATCAGGGGCAGGATGAAAAACTGTTTTTT. Protein product: CATSRDQGQDEKLFF.

This clone has just one count. The CDR3 reads CASSLAGQVFGYTF. The CDR3 nucleotides are TGTGCCAGCAGCTTAGCTGGACAGGTCTTTGGCTACACCTTC. The chain couples TRBV7-2 to TRBJ1-2, with 7 nucleotides matching TRBD1. With 0 bases clipped from V and 7 bases from J, the junction kept 5 bases outside the gene matches. The CDR3 has 14 residues. Germline V gene data show CDR1 as SGHTA and CDR2 as FQGNSA.

The chain recombines TRBV7-9 with TRBJ2-7; unclear D gene. Germline V gene sequence: CDR1 SEHNR, CDR2 FQNEAQ (reference sequence). CDR3 length: 14 amino acids. The germline V and J ends were trimmed by 5 bases and 3 bases, with 14 bases remaining between them. CDR3 DNA: TGTGCCAGCAGCGAACCCAACAGCAACTACGAGCAGTACTTC. Encoded protein: CASSEPNSNYEQYF.

The J gene is TRBJ1-4, the V gene TRBV30, with TRBD1 as a possible D gene (5 bases). The CDR3 sequence is 16 residues long. CDR1 and CDR2 from the germline V gene are GTSNPN and SVGIG (reference sequence). Trimming removed 0 bases from V and 0 bases from J, with 11 bases in between. The CDR3 nucleotides are TGTGCCTGGAGTGTATACAGGAGTTCAACTAATGAAAAACTGTTTTTT. It encodes CAWSVYRSSTNEKLFF.

This sequence joins TRBV5-1 and TRBJ1-2, with 8 bases that match TRBD1. CDR1 and CDR2 from the germline V gene are SGHRS and YFSETQ. This CDR3 has 13 amino acids. The V gene end was trimmed by 6 bases and the J gene end by 7 bases; junction bases not matched to a gene: 8. The CDR3 here is CASTLTGDGGYTF. In DNA, the CDR3 is TGCGCCAGCACCCTGACAGGGGATGGTGGCTACACCTTC.

The chain combines TRBV24-1 with TRBJ1-1, with 9 nucleotides matching TRBD1. The length of the CDR3 is 19 residues. The J segment lost 1 base and the V segment lost 1 base, leaving 12 bases of the junction unmatched. Looked up from germline, CDR1 is KGHDR and CDR2 is SFDVKD. The CDR3 coding sequence is TGTGCCACCAGTGATTTAGGAAAACAGGGGGCTAGGAAGAACACTGAAGCTTTCTTT. Residues: CATSDLGKQGARKNTEAFF.

V usage is TRBV24-1 and J usage is TRBJ1-1, with no clear D. Germline V gives CDR1 KGHDR, CDR2 SFDVKD. Trimming took off 1 base at V and 4 bases at J, with 6 bases between the two ends. The CDR3 contains 13 residues. As DNA, the CDR3 is TGTGCCACCAGTGATTTTTACAGCACTGAAGCTTTCTTT. The encoded protein is CATSDFYSTEAFF.

The chain carries TRBV6-5 and TRBJ1-3; D uncertain. Trimming cost V 5 bases and J 1 base, with 12 bases left between them. The CDR3 is made up of 15 amino acids. The germline gives CDR1 MNHEY, CDR2 SVGAGI. The CDR3 spells CASSPEWRSGNTIYF. CDR3 coding DNA: TGTGCCAGCAGTCCCGAGTGGAGATCTGGAAACACCATATATTTT.

The chain couples TRBV30 to TRBJ1-1, with 7 bases matching TRBD1. The CDR3 extends over 15 amino acids. The ends lost 3 bases at V and 4 bases at J; junction bases unmatched: 11. Germline lookup yields CDR1 GTSNPN and CDR2 SVGIG (reference sequence). This CDR3 is CAWRRGDRVSTEAFF. CDR3 in DNA: TGTGCCTGGAGGAGAGGTGACAGGGTAAGCACTGAAGCTTTCTTT.

As concerns this clone: This CDR3 is also generated by other DNA sequences in the sample. V gene TRBV30 combines with J gene TRBJ1-2, with D tentatively TRBD1 (5 bases). Germline V gives CDR1 GTSNPN, CDR2 SVGIG (reference sequence). The CDR3 has 11 amino acids. With 4 bases removed from V and 5 bases from J, the gap between germline ends came to 8 bases. CDR3 DNA sequence: TGTGCCTGGAACCGGGGGTATGGCTACACCTTC. It specifies CAWNRGYGYTF.

The genes are TRBV7-9 and TRBJ1-2; 9 bases match TRBD1. The CDR3 extends over 15 amino acids. The junction had 8 bases not matched to a gene; V was cut back by 5 bases and J by 4 bases. Germline CDR1 is SEHNR and CDR2 is FQNEAQ (reference sequence). CDR3 loop: CASSAGQGDPYGYTF. The DNA for the CDR3 is TGTGCCAGCAGCGCGGGACAGGGAGATCCCTATGGCTACACCTTC.

This rearrangement joins TRBV7-8 to TRBJ2-1; 8 bases agree with TRBD1. V was pared by 1 base and J by 7 bases, with 12 bases of the junction left unmatched. The CDR3 contains 17 residues. Germline CDR1 and CDR2: SGHVS and FQNEAQ. CDR3 sequence: CASSLGLYRTGFNEQFF. The CDR3 nucleotides are TGTGCCAGCAGCTTAGGGCTATATAGGACAGGGTTTAATGAGCAGTTCTTC.

The chain recombines TRBV29-1 with TRBJ2-6; D uncertain. V was clipped by 1 base and J by 1 base, with 11 bases between them. CDR1 and CDR2 (germline): SQVTM, ANQGSEA. The CDR3 contains 16 residues. CDR3 DNA sequence: TGCAGCGTTGAAGGGGCAGGCTCGTCTGGGGCCAACGTCCTGACTTTC. This encodes CSVEGAGSSGANVLTF.

This clone was recorded a few times. The chain is built from TRBV6-5 and TRBJ1-1; D may be TRBD1 (6 bases). Trimming left V 10 bases short and J 5 bases short, with 14 bases between. The CDR3 is 12 residues long. Germline V lookup: CDR1 MNHEY, CDR2 SVGAGI. The CDR3 DNA reads as TGTGCCACCCGTTACAGGGAGACTGAAGCTTTCTTT. Translating it yields CATRYRETEAFF.

The V call is TRBV5-6, the J call TRBJ1-2; 7 nucleotides match TRBD1. CDR1 is SGHDT and CDR2 is YYEEEE in the germline V gene. J gave up 0 bases and V 4 bases, and 12 bases lay outside the gene matches. This CDR3 is 17 amino acids long. The CDR3 here is CASSTPDPGQANYGYTF. The CDR3 DNA reads as TGTGCCAGCAGCACCCCCGACCCTGGACAGGCTAACTATGGCTACACCTTC.

The V and J genes are TRBV28 and TRBJ2-5, with TRBD1 identical over 7 bases. The CDR3 extends over 16 amino acids. The J segment lost 4 bases and the V segment lost 5 bases, leaving 13 bases of the junction unmatched. Per the germline V gene, CDR1 is MDHEN and CDR2 is SYDVKM. The CDR3 DNA reads TGTGCCAGCAGTACGCCGCTAAGGGACAGCAGAGAGACCCAGTACTTC. Protein product: CASSTPLRDSRETQYF. The whole variable domain, filled in from reference TRBV28 and TRBJ2-5, reads DVKVTQSSRYLVKRTGEKVFLECVQDMDHENMFWYRQDPGLGLRLIYFSYDVKMKEKGDIPEGYSVSREKKERFSLILESASTNQTSMYLCASSTPLRDSRETQYFGPGTRLLVL.

The V gene is TRBV7-8, the J gene TRBJ2-2; D remains unclear. The CDR3 sequence is 13 residues long. With 0 bases removed from V and 9 bases from J, the gap between germline ends came to 8 bases. The germline CDR1 and CDR2 sequences are SGHVS and FQNEAQ. The CDR3 here is CASSLAATRELFF. The CDR3 region has the DNA TGTGCCAGCAGCTTAGCCGCTACCCGGGAGCTGTTTTTT.

The chain has TRBV4-2 and TRBJ2-1, with TRBD2 identical over 7 bases. CDR1 is LGHNA and CDR2 is YNFKEQ in the germline V gene. This CDR3 contains 16 residues. V lost 4 bases, J lost 4 bases, and 10 bases stayed unmatched. The CDR3 region is CASSPSGLAEYNEQFF. The CDR3 nucleotides read TGTGCCAGCAGCCCCAGTGGGCTAGCGGAATACAATGAGCAGTTCTTC.

This rearrangement joins TRBV30 to TRBJ1-3, with D unresolved. Between the trimmed V and J ends, which lost 3 bases and 7 bases, there was a span of 13 bases. Germline CDR1 and CDR2: GTSNPN and SVGIG (reference sequence). This CDR3 contains 13 residues. This chain's CDR3 is CAWSKDTGNTIYF. CDR3 sequence (DNA): TGTGCCTGGAGCAAAGACACGGGGAACACCATATATTTT.

V gene TRBV18 combines with J gene TRBJ2-5, with TRBD1 identical over 7 bases. Per the germline V gene, CDR1 is KGHSH and CDR2 is LQKENI. The CDR3 contains 15 residues. The V segment lost 8 bases and the J segment 5 bases; nucleotides outside the gene matches: 14. The CDR3 DNA sequence: TGTGCCAGCAACCTTATGGACAGGATCGGGGAGACCCAGTACTTC. Translating gives CASNLMDRIGETQYF.

The chain couples TRBV10-1 to TRBJ1-1, with no clear D. V lost 8 bases and J lost 2, with 12 bases in between. This CDR3 is built from 13 residues. Germline V gives CDR1 WNHNN, CDR2 SYGVQD (reference sequence). The CDR3 bases are TGCGCCAGCCGGCTAGCAAAAAACACTGAAGCTTTCTTT. Translated, it gives CASRLAKNTEAFF.

The rearrangement joins TRBV4-2 to TRBJ2-4, with TRBD2 matching over 15 bases. Trimming removed 4 bases from V and 3 bases from J; junction bases left unmatched: 4. Per the germline V gene, CDR1 is LGHNA and CDR2 is YNFKEQ. The CDR3 extends over 17 amino acids. DNA of the CDR3: TGTGCCAGCAGCCGGGGACTAGCGGGGGGCGGCAAAAACATTCAGTACTTC. It is translated as CASSRGLAGGGKNIQYF.

The chain is built from TRBV5-1 and TRBJ2-2; 11 bases match TRBD1. After removal of 2 bases from V and 1 base from J, the junction contained 4 bases not matched to a gene. The germline gives CDR1 SGHRS, CDR2 YFSETQ. The CDR3 length is 17 residues. CDR3 bases: TGCGCCAGCAGCTTAAGAGGGACAGGGGGGAACACCGGGGAGCTGTTTTTT. Translating gives CASSLRGTGGNTGELFF. Based on the CDR3 plus reference TRBV5-1 and TRBJ2-2, the full variable domain is KAGVTQTPRYLIKTRGQQVTLSCSPISGHRSVSWYQQTPGQGLQFLFEYFSETQRNKGNFPGRFSGRQFSNSRSEMNVSTLELGDSALYLCASSLRGTGGNTGELFFGEGSRLTVL.

The chain couples TRBV7-9 to TRBJ1-2; D gene ambiguous. Between the trimmed V and J ends, which lost 5 bases and 8 bases, there was a span of 18 bases. This CDR3 spans 14 amino acids. The germline gives CDR1 SEHNR, CDR2 FQNEAQ (reference sequence). The CDR3 reads CASSTTHAVQGYTF. CDR3 nucleotides: TGTGCCAGCAGCACCACACATGCGGTGCAAGGCTACACCTTC.

The CDR3 region has the DNA TGTGCCAGCAGATATATGGGAGATAATTCACCCCTCCACTTT. Its protein product is CASRYMGDNSPLHF. The chain couples TRBV7-9 to TRBJ1-6; no firm D call. Germline lookup yields CDR1 SEHNR and CDR2 FQNEAQ (reference sequence). The CDR3 is 14 residues long. Deletions cut 6 bases from V and 5 bases from J, with 11 bases between.